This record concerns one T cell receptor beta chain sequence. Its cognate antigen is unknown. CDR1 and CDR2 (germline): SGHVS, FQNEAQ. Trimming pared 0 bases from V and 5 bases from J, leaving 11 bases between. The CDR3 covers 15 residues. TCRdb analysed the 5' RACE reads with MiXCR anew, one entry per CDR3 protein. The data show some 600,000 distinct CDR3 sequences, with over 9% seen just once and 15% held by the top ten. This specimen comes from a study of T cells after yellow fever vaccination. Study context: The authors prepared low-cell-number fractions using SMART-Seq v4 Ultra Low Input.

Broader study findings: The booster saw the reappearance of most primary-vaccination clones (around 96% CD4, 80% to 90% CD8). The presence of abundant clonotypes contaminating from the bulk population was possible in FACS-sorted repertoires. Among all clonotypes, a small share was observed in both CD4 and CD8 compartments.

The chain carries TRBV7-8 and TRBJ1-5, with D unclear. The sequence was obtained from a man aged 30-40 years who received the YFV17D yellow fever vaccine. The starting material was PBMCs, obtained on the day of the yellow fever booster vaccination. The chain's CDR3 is CASSLAVESDQPQHF. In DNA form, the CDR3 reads TGTGCCAGCAGCTTAGCGGTAGAGTCGGATCAGCCCCAGCATTTT.